The 2 T cell receptor beta chains reported below all come from one sample, sequenced in a study of shared T cell receptors in the human thymus. The protocol was immunoSEQ multiplex PCR, while the TCRdb copy is restricted to in-frame clones and leaves out a portion. The sample lists about 380,000 clones; approximately 95% were seen once. The sequencing input was thymocytes. The receptors come from a human donor.

The chain employs TRBV11-3 and TRBJ1-4; 7 bases map to TRBD1. The CDR3 is 16 residues long. Trimming cost V 4 bases and J 7 bases; bases outside gene matches: 12. Germline V gives CDR1 SGHNT, CDR2 YENEEA. CDR3: CASSSQPGQKGEKLFF. CDR3 bases: TGTGCCAGCAGCTCACAACCGGGACAGAAGGGTGAAAAACTGTTTTTT.

V usage is TRBV19 and J usage is TRBJ2-1; D gene ambiguous. V dropped 5 bases and J dropped 6 bases, with 11 bases sitting between them. The length of the CDR3 is 13 residues. From germline, CDR1 is LNHDA and CDR2 SQIVND (reference sequence). CDR3 sequence reads: CASSVDHINEQFF. CDR3 nucleotide sequence: TGTGCCAGTAGTGTCGACCACATCAATGAGCAGTTCTTC.